This note documents a single T cell receptor beta chain sequence. What it recognizes is unknown. Primers: 60 Vbeta forward and 13 Jbeta reverse. Generated by immunoSEQ multiplex PCR, the TCRdb table keeps only in-frame clones and is missing some. The sample lists over 100,000 clones, around 80% occurring once. These data come from a study of cytomegalovirus exposure and HLA in healthy donors. Findings and caveats of the study: It was confirmed in vitro that a few of the CMV-associated chains were specific for CMV antigens. Common viral pathogens were later found to be apparently linked to several of the most significant clusters. In an earlier analysis, most TCR beta V segments were productive about 87% or about 30% of the time. TCR beta sequences reportedly predicted most subjects' HLA-A and HLA-B alleles accurately.

Germline CDR1 SGHNT, CDR2 YYREEE (reference sequence). This CDR3 region has 16 residues. Trimming removed 2 bases at V and 4 bases at J, with 19 bases between. This chain joins TRBV5-4 and TRBJ2-7, with D perhaps TRBD1 (6 bases). The sequence was obtained from a man aged 25-40 years in good health and CMV-seropositive. Sequencing was performed on PBMCs. The CDR3 sequence is CASSFWLQGDPYEQYF. The CDR3 nucleotides are TGTGCCAGCAGCTTTTGGTTACAGGGCGATCCTTACGAGCAGTACTTC.